The 25 T cell receptor beta chains reported below all come from one sample, sequenced in a study of T cell responses to AZD1222 COVID-19 vaccine. The protocol was immunoSEQ multiplex PCR, while the TCRdb copy is restricted to in-frame clones and leaves out a portion. The table has about 94,000 clones, 85% to 90% seen once; the top ten hold 9.5% to 13%. The sample consisted of peripheral blood, taken 28 days after the second AZD1222 dose. The receptors were gathered from an adult who received the AZD1222 COVID-19 vaccine.

The rearrangement links TRBV6-5 to TRBJ2-5; 7 bases match TRBD2. V lost 8 bases, J lost 4 bases, and 10 bases stayed unmatched. The CDR3 length is 14 residues. Germline V CDR1 and CDR2: MNHEY, SVGAGI. CDR3 sequence reads: CASRYIAGSETQYF. The CDR3 nucleotides are TGTGCCAGCCGCTACATAGCGGGTTCAGAGACCCAGTACTTC.

The gene calls are TRBV5-6 and TRBJ1-3; no clear D. The CDR3 has 14 amino acids. V lost 3 bases to trimming and J lost 4 bases, with 11 bases between them. Germline V gene data show CDR1 as SGHDT and CDR2 as YYEEEE. The CDR3 reads CASSSGPGGNTIYF. The CDR3 DNA is TGTGCCAGCAGCTCCGGACCAGGCGGAAACACCATATATTTT.

The chain uses TRBV4-2 and TRBJ1-6, with 8 bases fitting TRBD1. Germline V gene data show CDR1 as LGHNA and CDR2 as YNFKEQ. The CDR3 runs 16 residues. Losses at the gene ends were 1 base for V and 8 bases for J; bases not matched to a gene: 7. The CDR3 region is CASSQVAAQGDSPLHF. In nucleotides, the CDR3 is TGTGCCAGCAGCCAAGTGGCCGCACAGGGGGATTCACCCCTCCACTTT.

The chain carries TRBV27 and TRBJ2-3; 9 bases agree with TRBD1. In germline, CDR1 is MNHEY, CDR2 SMNVEV (reference sequence). The V and J ends lost 4 bases and 2 bases, in that order; junction bases with no gene match: 4. The CDR3 is 15 residues long. The CDR3 sequence is CASSSGQGHTDTQYF. DNA of the CDR3: TGTGCCAGCAGTTCGGGACAGGGCCACACAGATACGCAGTATTTT.

The chain joins TRBV5-3 to TRBJ2-5; D possibly corresponds to TRBD2 (6 bases). TRBV5-3 carries the ORF label, with uncertain function. Trimming removed 4 bases from V and 2 bases from J, with 12 bases in between. The CDR3 contains 14 residues. CDR3 residues: CARSVRDSQETQYF. The CDR3 DNA is TGTGCCAGAAGCGTCCGGGACTCGCAAGAGACCCAGTACTTC.

This rearrangement joins TRBV20-1 to TRBJ1-1; D gene unclear. Trimming took 8 bases from V and 3 from J, leaving 10 bases between them. This CDR3 spans 11 amino acids. Germline values: CDR1 DFQATT, CDR2 SNEGSKA (reference sequence). CDR3: CSTTDDTEAFF. CDR3 nucleotides: TGCAGTACGACCGACGACACTGAAGCTTTCTTT.

V gene TRBV24-1 combines with J gene TRBJ1-6; 8 bases align to TRBD1. Germline V gene sequence: CDR1 KGHDR, CDR2 SFDVKD. V shed 4 bases and J 7 bases; nucleotides not matched to a gene: 8. CDR3 length equals 16 residues. This chain's CDR3 is CATSEPRGLDNSPLHF. CDR3 DNA sequence: TGTGCCACCAGTGAGCCCAGGGGGCTGGACAATTCACCCCTCCACTTT.

The chain carries TRBV6-2 or TRBV6-3 and TRBJ1-1, with TRBD1 identical over 10 bases. The CDR3 is 17 amino acids. V lost 4 bases and J lost 5; bases outside the gene matches: 13. CDR1 MNHEY and CDR2 SVGEGT come from the germline V gene. CDR3 in amino acids: CASSSLPLDRGPTEAFF. In DNA form, the CDR3 reads TGTGCCAGCAGTTCGCTGCCCCTCGACAGGGGGCCGACTGAAGCTTTCTTT.

The CDR3 coding sequence is TGTGCCAGCAGCTTAACGCAAAACACTGAAGCTTTCTTT. Its protein product is CASSLTQNTEAFF. The J gene is TRBJ1-1, the V gene TRBV7-9; D remains ambiguous. This CDR3 has 13 amino acids. Trimming stripped 2 bases from V and 2 bases from J, with 6 bases between. CDR1 is SEHNR, CDR2 FQNEAQ, per germline (reference sequence).

The rearrangement joins TRBV11-3 to TRBJ1-1, with D unclear. Germline values: CDR1 SGHNT, CDR2 YENEEA. The CDR3 sequence is 15 residues long. Trimming left V 5 bases short and J 4 bases short, with 17 bases between. CDR3 protein: CASSRDGPSGTEAFF. Here the CDR3 DNA reads TGTGCCAGCAGCAGAGACGGGCCCTCCGGCACTGAAGCTTTCTTT. Supplemented by reference TRBV11-3 and TRBJ1-1, the full variable domain reads EAGVVQSPRYKIIEKKQPVAFWCNPISGHNTLYWYLQNLGQGPELLIRYENEEAVDDSQLPKDRFSAERLKGVDSTLKIQPAELGDSAVYLCASSRDGPSGTEAFFGQGTRLTVV.

This sequence joins TRBV4-2 and TRBJ1-4, with D possibly TRBD1 on 5 matching bases. V was pared by 0 bases and J by 7 bases, with 21 bases between. Germline V gives CDR1 LGHNA, CDR2 YNFKEQ. The CDR3 covers 18 residues. The CDR3 reads CASSQDRGSIKLGEKLFF. The CDR3 DNA reads as TGTGCCAGCAGCCAAGACCGGGGGAGTATTAAGCTGGGTGAAAAACTGTTTTTT.

The chain combines TRBV7-9 with TRBJ1-6; 8 positions agree with TRBD1. The CDR3 runs 16 residues. Per the germline V gene, CDR1 is SEHNR and CDR2 is FQNEAQ (reference sequence). J lost 5 bases, V lost 0 bases, and 3 bases had no gene match. The CDR3 nucleotides read TGTGCCAGCAGCTTAGCGGGGGGACAGGATAATTCACCCCTCCACTTT. Its translation is CASSLAGGQDNSPLHF.

The chain uses TRBV28 and TRBJ1-1, with D possibly being TRBD1 (5 bases). The CDR3 has 12 amino acids. Germline V lookup: CDR1 MDHEN, CDR2 SYDVKM. The V gene lost 8 bases and the J gene lost 0 bases, with 7 bases spanning the gap. DNA of the CDR3: TGTGCCAGCGGGGCTTTGAACACTGAAGCTTTCTTT. It is translated as CASGALNTEAFF. The whole variable domain, remainder taken from reference TRBV28 and TRBJ1-1, is DVKVTQSSRYLVKRTGEKVFLECVQDMDHENMFWYRQDPGLGLRLIYFSYDVKMKEKGDIPEGYSVSREKKERFSLILESASTNQTSMYLCASGALNTEAFFGQGTRLTVV.

The V call is TRBV13, the J call TRBJ2-7; tentative D call: TRBD1 (5 bases). There are 14 residues in the CDR3. Germline CDR1 is PRHDT and CDR2 is FYEKMQ (reference sequence). V was trimmed by 5 bases and J by 2 bases, leaving 13 bases between them. The CDR3 reads CASSPGHGPYEQYF. The CDR3 DNA sequence: TGTGCCAGCAGCCCAGGACACGGGCCCTACGAGCAGTACTTC.

The rearrangement uses TRBV30 and TRBJ2-1; no definite D call. Trimming cost V 2 bases and J 10 bases, with 9 bases left between them. Germline-derived CDR1 and CDR2 are GTSNPN and SVGIG (reference sequence). This CDR3 is 11 amino acids long. CDR3 protein: CAWSLVPEQFF. CDR3 coding DNA: TGTGCCTGGAGTCTCGTACCGGAGCAGTTCTTC. Full variable domain (rest looked up from reference TRBV30 and TRBJ2-1): SQTIHQWPATLVQPVGSPLSLECTVEGTSNPNLYWYRQAAGRGLQLLFYSVGIGQISSEVPQNLSASRPQDRQFILSSKKLLLSDSGFYLCAWSLVPEQFFGPGTRLTVL.

The chain uses TRBV11-3 and TRBJ1-2, with 10 positions matching TRBD1. V shed 0 bases, J shed 3 bases, and the junction held 7 bases outside the gene matches. Germline V gene lookup returns CDR1 SGHNT and CDR2 YENEEA. CDR3 size: 17 residues. CDR3 sequence (DNA): TGTGCCAGCAGCTTAGATCATCGCGGGACAGGGGACTATGGCTACACCTTC. Its protein is CASSLDHRGTGDYGYTF.

The chain combines TRBV28 with TRBJ1-6; D not certain. V was cut by 11 bases and J by 8 bases, with 16 bases left in between. The germline CDR1 and CDR2 sequences are MDHEN and SYDVKM. The CDR3 has 13 residues. Here the CDR3 DNA reads TGTGCCGTTGGAGGCGGCTTGGATTCACCCCTCCACTTT. This translates into CAVGGGLDSPLHF.

The chain carries TRBV9 and TRBJ1-1; D is perhaps TRBD1 (6 bases). CDR1 is SGDLS, CDR2 YYNGEE, per germline. V was pared by 2 bases and J by 2 bases, with 10 bases between. The CDR3 has 14 residues. The CDR3 spells CASSVTGLNTEAFF. For the CDR3, the DNA is TGTGCCAGCAGCGTCACAGGGTTAAACACTGAAGCTTTCTTT.

The chain combines TRBV7-9 with TRBJ2-5; 9 nucleotides match TRBD2. Germline-derived CDR1 and CDR2 are SEHNR and FQNEAQ (reference sequence). The CDR3 extends over 14 amino acids. Trimming at V came to 6 bases and at J to 5 bases, leaving 7 bases not matched to a gene. This CDR3 reads CASSRSGLAETQYF. The CDR3 bases are TGTGCCAGCAGTCGTTCCGGACTAGCGGAGACCCAGTACTTC.

The V and J genes are TRBV7-6 and TRBJ2-1; tentatively, D is TRBD1 or TRBD2 (5 bases each). Germline CDR1 SGHVS, CDR2 FNYEAQ. The CDR3 length is 14 residues. The V gene lost 6 bases and the J gene lost 8 bases, with 17 bases spanning the gap. The CDR3 sequence is CASSRTGLGDEQFF. The CDR3 bases are TGTGCCAGCAGTAGGACTGGCCTAGGGGATGAGCAGTTCTTC.

This rearrangement joins TRBV30 to TRBJ2-7, with D maybe TRBD2 (6 bases). Germline CDR1 GTSNPN, CDR2 SVGIG (reference sequence). CDR3 length: 14 amino acids. The V end lost 2 bases, the J end lost 4 bases, and 15 bases lay between the germline ends. CDR3 nucleotide sequence: TGTGCCTGGAGTCCGGCCAACGGGAGATACGAGCAGTACTTC. Amino acids: CAWSPANGRYEQYF.

The chain has TRBV18 and TRBJ1-4, with 7 bases lining up with TRBD1. The CDR3 runs 16 residues. V trimming: 2 bases; J trimming: 5 bases; junction bases outside the gene matches: 8. Germline CDR1 KGHSH, CDR2 LQKENI. CDR3 loop: CASSPYQGVRNEKLFF. The CDR3 DNA reads TGTGCCAGCTCACCATACCAGGGGGTACGAAATGAAAAACTGTTTTTT.

CDR3 protein: CASSPTPGQINTGELFF. The DNA of the CDR3 is TGCGCCAGCAGCCCAACTCCGGGACAGATAAACACCGGGGAGCTGTTTTTT. The V and J genes are TRBV5-1 and TRBJ2-2; 7 bases fit TRBD1. The CDR3 runs to 17 residues. CDR1 is SGHRS and CDR2 is YFSETQ in the germline V gene. The V segment lost 4 bases and the J segment 2 bases; nucleotides outside the gene matches: 11.

The V call is TRBV7-3, the J call TRBJ2-3; possible D gene TRBD1, 6 bases. The CDR3 spans 16 residues. Germline CDR1 SGHTA, CDR2 FQGTGA. V lost 3 bases and J 2 bases, leaving 15 bases between the germline ends. CDR3 bases: TGTGCCAGCAGCTTGGGGGCTGTGCCCGCCACAGATACGCAGTATTTT. This gives the protein CASSLGAVPATDTQYF.

This chain connects TRBV5-4 to TRBJ2-5; perhaps TRBD2 as D (6 bases). Per germline, CDR1 SGHNT and CDR2 YYREEE (reference sequence). V lost 1 base to trimming and J lost 4 bases, with 11 bases between them. CDR3 size: 14 residues. CDR3 protein: CASSLTVGGETQYF. The CDR3 DNA reads TGTGCCAGCAGCTTGACCGTGGGGGGAGAGACCCAGTACTTC.